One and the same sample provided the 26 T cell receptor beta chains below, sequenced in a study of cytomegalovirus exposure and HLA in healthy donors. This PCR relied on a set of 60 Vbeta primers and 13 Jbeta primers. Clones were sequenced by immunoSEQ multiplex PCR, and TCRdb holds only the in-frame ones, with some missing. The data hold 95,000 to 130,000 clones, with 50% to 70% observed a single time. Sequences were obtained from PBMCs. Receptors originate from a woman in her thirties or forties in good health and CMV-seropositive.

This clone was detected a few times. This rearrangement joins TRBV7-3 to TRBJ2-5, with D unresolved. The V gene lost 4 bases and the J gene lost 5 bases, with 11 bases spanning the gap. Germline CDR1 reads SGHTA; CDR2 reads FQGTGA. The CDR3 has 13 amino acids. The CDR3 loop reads CASSSPRRETQYF. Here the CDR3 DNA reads TGTGCCAGCAGCTCCCCAAGGCGGGAGACCCAGTACTTC.

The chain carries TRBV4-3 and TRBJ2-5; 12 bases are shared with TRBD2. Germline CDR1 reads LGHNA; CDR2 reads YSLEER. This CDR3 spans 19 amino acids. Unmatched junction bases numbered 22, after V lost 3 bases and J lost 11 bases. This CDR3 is CASSQVHESRLAGEYEQYF. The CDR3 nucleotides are TGCGCCAGCAGCCAGGTACATGAATCCAGACTAGCGGGAGAGTATGAGCAGTACTTC.

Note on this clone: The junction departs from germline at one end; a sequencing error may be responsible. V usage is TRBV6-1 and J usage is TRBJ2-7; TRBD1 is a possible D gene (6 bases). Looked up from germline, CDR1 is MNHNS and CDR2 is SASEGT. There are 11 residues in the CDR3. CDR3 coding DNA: TGTGCCAGCAGTCCAAGACAGGCTCAGCACTTC. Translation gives CASSPRQAQHF.

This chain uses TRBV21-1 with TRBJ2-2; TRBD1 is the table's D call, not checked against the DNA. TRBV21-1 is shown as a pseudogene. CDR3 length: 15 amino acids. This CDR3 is CASSKGPANTGELFF. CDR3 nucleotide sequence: TGTGCCAGCAGCAAGGGGCCAGCGAACACCGGGGAGCTGTTTTTT.

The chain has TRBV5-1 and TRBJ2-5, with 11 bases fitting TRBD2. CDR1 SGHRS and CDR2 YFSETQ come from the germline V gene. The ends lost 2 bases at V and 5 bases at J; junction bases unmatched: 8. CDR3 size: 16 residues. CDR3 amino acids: CASSFPRLAGSETQYF. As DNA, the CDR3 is TGCGCCAGCAGCTTCCCCCGACTAGCGGGATCCGAGACCCAGTACTTC. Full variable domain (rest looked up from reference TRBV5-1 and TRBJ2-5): KAGVTQTPRYLIKTRGQQVTLSCSPISGHRSVSWYQQTPGQGLQFLFEYFSETQRNKGNFPGRFSGRQFSNSRSEMNVSTLELGDSALYLCASSFPRLAGSETQYFGPGTRLLVL.

The CDR3 here is CASSPWEDNGLLFF. CDR3 bases: TGTGCCAGCTCACCGTGGGAGGACAATGGGCTACTGTTTTTT. The chain has TRBV18 and TRBJ1-4; D may be TRBD1 (5 bases). Germline CDR1 and CDR2: KGHSH and LQKENI. Trimming pared 3 bases from V and 13 bases from J, leaving 18 bases between. The length of the CDR3 is 14 residues.

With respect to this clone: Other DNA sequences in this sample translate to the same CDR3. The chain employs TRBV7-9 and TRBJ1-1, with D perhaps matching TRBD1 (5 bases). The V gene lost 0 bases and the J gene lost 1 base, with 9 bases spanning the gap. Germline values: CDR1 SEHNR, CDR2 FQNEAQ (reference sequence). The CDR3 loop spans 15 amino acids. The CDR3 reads CASSLAQGKNTEAFF. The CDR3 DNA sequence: TGTGCCAGCAGCTTAGCGCAGGGCAAGAACACTGAAGCTTTCTTT.

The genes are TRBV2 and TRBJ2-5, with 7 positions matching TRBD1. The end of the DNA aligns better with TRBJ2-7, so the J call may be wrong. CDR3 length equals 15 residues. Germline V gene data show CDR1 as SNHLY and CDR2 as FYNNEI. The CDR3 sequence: CASSPDRATSYEQYF. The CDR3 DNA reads TGTGCCAGCAGTCCCGACAGGGCCACATCCTACGAGCAGTACTTC.

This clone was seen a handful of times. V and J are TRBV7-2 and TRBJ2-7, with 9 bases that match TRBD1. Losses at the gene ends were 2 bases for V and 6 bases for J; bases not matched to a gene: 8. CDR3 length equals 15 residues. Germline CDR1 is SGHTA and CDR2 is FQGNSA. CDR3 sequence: CASSLSRDRALEQYF. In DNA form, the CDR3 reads TGTGCCAGCAGCTTATCTCGGGACAGGGCGCTCGAGCAGTACTTC.

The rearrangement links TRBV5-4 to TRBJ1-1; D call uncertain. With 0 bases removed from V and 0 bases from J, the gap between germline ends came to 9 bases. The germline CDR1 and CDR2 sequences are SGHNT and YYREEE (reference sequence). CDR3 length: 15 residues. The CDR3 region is CASSLAGGMNTEAFF. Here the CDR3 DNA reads TGTGCCAGCAGCTTGGCTGGAGGGATGAACACTGAAGCTTTCTTT.

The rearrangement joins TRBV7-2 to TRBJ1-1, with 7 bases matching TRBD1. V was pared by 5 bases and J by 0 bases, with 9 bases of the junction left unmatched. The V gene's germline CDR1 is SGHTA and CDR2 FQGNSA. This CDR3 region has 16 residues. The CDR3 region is CASSPFPTGLNTEAFF. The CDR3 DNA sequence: TGTGCCAGCAGCCCATTTCCGACAGGGCTGAACACTGAAGCTTTCTTT.

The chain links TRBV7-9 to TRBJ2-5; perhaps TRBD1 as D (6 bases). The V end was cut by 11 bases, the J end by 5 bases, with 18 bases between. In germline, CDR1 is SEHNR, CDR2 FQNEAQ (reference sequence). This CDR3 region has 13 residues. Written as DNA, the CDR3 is TGTGCCGCGACTAACAGGGAGAGCGAGACCCAGTACTTC. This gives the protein CAATNRESETQYF.

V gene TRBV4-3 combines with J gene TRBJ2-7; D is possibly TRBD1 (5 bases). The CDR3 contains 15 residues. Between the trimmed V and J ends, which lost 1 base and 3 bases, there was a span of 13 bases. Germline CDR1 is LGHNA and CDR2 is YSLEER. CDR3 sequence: CASSQGGGADYEQYF. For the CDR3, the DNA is TGCGCCAGCAGCCAAGGGGGTGGGGCCGACTACGAGCAGTACTTC.

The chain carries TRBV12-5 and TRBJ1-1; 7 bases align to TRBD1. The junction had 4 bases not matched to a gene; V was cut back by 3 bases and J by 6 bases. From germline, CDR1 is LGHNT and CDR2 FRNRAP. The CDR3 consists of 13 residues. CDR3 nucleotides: TGTGCTAGTGGTTTAGGACAGGTCGCTGAAGCTTTCTTT. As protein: CASGLGQVAEAFF.

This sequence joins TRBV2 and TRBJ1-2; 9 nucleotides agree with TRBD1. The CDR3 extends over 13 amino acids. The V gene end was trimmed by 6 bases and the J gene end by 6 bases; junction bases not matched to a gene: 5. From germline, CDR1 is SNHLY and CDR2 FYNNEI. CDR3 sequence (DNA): TGTGCCAGCAGCGATGACAGGGGGGATGGCTACACCTTC. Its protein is CASSDDRGDGYTF.

The CDR3 loop reads CASSPSRPRINTGELFF. CDR3 bases: TGTGCCAGCAGCCCGAGCAGACCGAGGATTAACACCGGGGAGCTGTTTTTT. This chain connects TRBV7-2 to TRBJ2-2; no firm D call. Looked up from germline, CDR1 is SGHTA and CDR2 is FQGNSA. This CDR3 contains 17 residues. With 5 bases removed from V and 2 bases from J, the gap between germline ends came to 18 bases.

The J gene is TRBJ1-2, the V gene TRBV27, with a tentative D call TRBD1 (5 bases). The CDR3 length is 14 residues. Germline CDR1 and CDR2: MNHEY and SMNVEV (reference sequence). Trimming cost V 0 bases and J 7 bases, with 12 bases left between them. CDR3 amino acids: CASSLSSGKPGYTF. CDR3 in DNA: TGTGCCAGCAGTTTATCATCAGGGAAGCCTGGCTACACCTTC.

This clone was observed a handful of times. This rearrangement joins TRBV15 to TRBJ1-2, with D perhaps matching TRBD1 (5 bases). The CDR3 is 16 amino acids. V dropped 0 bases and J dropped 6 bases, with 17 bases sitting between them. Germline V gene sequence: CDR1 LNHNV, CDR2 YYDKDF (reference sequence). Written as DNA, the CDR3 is TGTGCCACCAGCAGAGATGTAACATTTCGGACACATGGCTACACCTTC. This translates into CATSRDVTFRTHGYTF. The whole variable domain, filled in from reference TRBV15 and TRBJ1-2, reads DAMVIQNPRYQVTQFGKPVTLSCSQTLNHNVMYWYQQKSSQAPKLLFHYYDKDFNNEADTPDNFQSRRPNTSFCFLDIRSPGLGDTAMYLCATSRDVTFRTHGYTFGSGTRLTVV.

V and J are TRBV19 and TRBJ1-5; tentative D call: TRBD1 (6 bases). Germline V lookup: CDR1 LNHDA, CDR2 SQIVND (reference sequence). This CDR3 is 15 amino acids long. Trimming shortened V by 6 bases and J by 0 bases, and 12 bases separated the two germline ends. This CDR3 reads CASSLTGYSNQPQHF. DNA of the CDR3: TGTGCCAGTAGCCTGACAGGATATAGCAATCAGCCCCAGCATTTT.

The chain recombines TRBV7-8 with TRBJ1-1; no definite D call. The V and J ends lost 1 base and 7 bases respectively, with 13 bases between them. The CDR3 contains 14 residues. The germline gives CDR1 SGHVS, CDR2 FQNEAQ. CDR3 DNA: TGTGCCAGCAGCTTAGAGGTTGTGCGGGGTGAAGCTTTCTTT. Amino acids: CASSLEVVRGEAFF.

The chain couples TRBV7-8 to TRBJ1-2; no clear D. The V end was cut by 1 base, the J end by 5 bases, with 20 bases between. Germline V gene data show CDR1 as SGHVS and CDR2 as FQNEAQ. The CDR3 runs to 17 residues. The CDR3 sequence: CASSLEYGSLVFYGYTF. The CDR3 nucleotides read TGTGCCAGCAGCTTAGAGTATGGGTCCCTAGTCTTTTATGGCTACACCTTC.

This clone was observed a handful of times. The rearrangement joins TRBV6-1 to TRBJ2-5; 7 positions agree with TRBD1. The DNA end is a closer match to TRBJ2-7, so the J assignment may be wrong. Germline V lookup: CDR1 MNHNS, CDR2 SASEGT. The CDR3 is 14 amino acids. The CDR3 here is CASSEEAGGYEQYF. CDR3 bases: TGTGCCAGCAGTGAAGAGGCAGGGGGCTACGAGCAGTACTTC.

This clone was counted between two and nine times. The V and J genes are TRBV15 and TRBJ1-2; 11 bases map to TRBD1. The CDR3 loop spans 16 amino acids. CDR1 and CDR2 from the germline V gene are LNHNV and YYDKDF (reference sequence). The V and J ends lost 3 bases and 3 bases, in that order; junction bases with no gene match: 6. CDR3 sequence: CATSSRTGGEDYGYTF. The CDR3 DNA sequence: TGTGCCACCAGCAGTAGGACAGGGGGCGAAGACTATGGCTACACCTTC.

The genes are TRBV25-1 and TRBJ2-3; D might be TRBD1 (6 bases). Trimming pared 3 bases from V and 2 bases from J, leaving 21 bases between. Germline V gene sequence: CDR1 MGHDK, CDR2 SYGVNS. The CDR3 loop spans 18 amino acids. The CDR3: CASSDSHGTPVNTDTQYF. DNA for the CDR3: TGTGCCAGCAGTGATTCACACGGGACACCCGTAAACACAGATACGCAGTATTTT.

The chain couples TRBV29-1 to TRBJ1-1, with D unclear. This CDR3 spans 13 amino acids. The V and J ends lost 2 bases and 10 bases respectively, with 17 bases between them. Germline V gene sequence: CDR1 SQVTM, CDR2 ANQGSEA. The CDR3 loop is CSVEWSEASGAFF. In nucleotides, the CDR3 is TGCAGCGTTGAATGGAGCGAGGCCTCGGGAGCTTTCTTT.

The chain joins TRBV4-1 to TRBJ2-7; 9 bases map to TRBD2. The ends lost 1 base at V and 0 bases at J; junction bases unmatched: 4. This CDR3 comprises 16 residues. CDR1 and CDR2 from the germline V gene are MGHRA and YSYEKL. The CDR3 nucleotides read TGCGCCAGCAGCCAAGCTCTTAGCGGGAGCTCCTACGAGCAGTACTTC. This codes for CASSQALSGSSYEQYF.